Following are 13 T cell receptor beta chains from one sample sequenced in a study of identical twins. TCRdb independently ran MiXCR on the 5' RACE reads; one entry per CDR3 protein. The profile shows a few hundred thousand distinct CDR3 sequences, approximately 9.6% of them singletons. This sample also belongs to another study, concerning yellow fever vaccine responses in identical twins.

Material: PBMCs. The source of these receptors is a young woman in good health.

The V call is TRBV11-2, the J call TRBJ2-3; D gene uncertain. There are 14 residues in the CDR3. Germline V gives CDR1 SGHAT, CDR2 FQNNGV. The ends were cut back, 0 bases at V and 7 bases at J, with 11 bases in the middle. The CDR3 DNA reads as TGTGCCAGCAGCTTAGATGGACCTGTCTATACGCAGTATTTT. Residues: CASSLDGPVYTQYF. Together with reference TRBV11-2 and TRBJ2-3, the CDR3 gives the full variable domain: EAGVAQSPRYKIIEKRQSVAFWCNPISGHATLYWYQQILGQGPKLLIQFQNNGVVDDSQLPKDRFSAERLKGVDSTLKIQPAKLEDSAVYLCASSLDGPVYTQYFGPGTRLTVL.

This rearrangement joins TRBV25-1 to TRBJ2-7; 7 bases map to TRBD1. J was trimmed by 6 bases and V by 6 bases; bases with no gene match: 14. The CDR3 is 15 amino acids. Germline-derived CDR1 and CDR2 are MGHDK and SYGVNS. The CDR3 region is CASSHIARTGGEQYF. For the CDR3, the DNA is TGTGCCAGCAGCCACATCGCCCGGACAGGTGGCGAGCAGTACTTC.

In this sample, this clonotype turned up a few times. The chain uses TRBV7-6 and TRBJ2-1, with TRBD2 as a possible D gene (5 bases). The germline gives CDR1 SGHVS, CDR2 FNYEAQ. The length of the CDR3 is 13 residues. With 7 bases removed from V and 5 bases from J, the gap between germline ends came to 12 bases. The CDR3 DNA reads TGTGCCAGCACACACGGGAAGAACAATGAGCAGTTCTTC. Encoded protein: CASTHGKNNEQFF.

This clonotype was picked up a small number of times. This sequence joins TRBV12-3 or TRBV12-4 and TRBJ2-2, with 12 bases aligning to TRBD2. V lost 3 bases and J lost 0; bases outside the gene matches: 5. The CDR3 contains 18 residues. The CDR3 spells CASSFGTSGSANTGELFF. CDR3 DNA: TGTGCCAGCAGTTTCGGGACTAGCGGGTCCGCGAACACCGGGGAGCTGTTTTTT.

This clonotype has a handful of counts. The chain couples TRBV5-4 to TRBJ2-2, with 8 bases identical to TRBD1. Losses at the gene ends were 3 bases for V and 4 bases for J; bases not matched to a gene: 2. The germline CDR1 and CDR2 sequences are SGHNT and YYREEE (reference sequence). CDR3 length: 14 residues. The CDR3 loop reads CASSYDRGTGELFF. The CDR3, as DNA: TGTGCCAGCAGCTACGACAGGGGCACCGGGGAGCTGTTTTTT.

The V and J genes are TRBV5-3 and TRBJ2-5; 7 bases are a match to TRBD1. TRBV5-3 is annotated as an ORF whose role is uncertain. The CDR3 has 14 residues. V shed 1 base, J shed 4 bases, and the junction held 4 bases outside the gene matches. Written as DNA, the CDR3 is TGTGCCAGAAGCTTGAGGGACAGAGGAGAGACCCAGTACTTC. Translated, it gives CARSLRDRGETQYF.

This clonotype was observed many times. The chain carries TRBV5-1 and TRBJ2-5; D is perhaps TRBD1 or TRBD2 (5 bases each). The V and J ends lost 4 bases and 1 base respectively, with 11 bases between them. The germline V gene has CDR1 SGHRS and CDR2 YFSETQ. CDR3 size: 14 residues. As DNA, the CDR3 is TGCGCCAGCAGCGAGGCCGGGACCCAAGAGACCCAGTACTTC. Protein: CASSEAGTQETQYF.

This clonotype was counted ten times or more. The genes are TRBV6-1 and TRBJ2-7, with D maybe TRBD1 (6 bases). The length of the CDR3 is 14 residues. The V gene's germline CDR1 is MNHNS and CDR2 SASEGT. The germline V and J ends were trimmed by 5 bases and 3 bases, with 14 bases remaining between them. This CDR3 reads CASSQRQVLYEQYF. DNA for the CDR3: TGTGCCAGCAGTCAACGACAGGTACTCTACGAGCAGTACTTC.

This clonotype was observed a handful of times. This sequence joins TRBV9 and TRBJ2-5; 9 nucleotides match TRBD1. Per germline, CDR1 SGDLS and CDR2 YYNGEE. Trimming at V came to 4 bases and at J to 2 bases, leaving 6 bases not matched to a gene. The CDR3 is 15 residues long. DNA for the CDR3: TGTGCCAGCAGCCCCACTGGACAGGGGCAAGAGACCCAGTACTTC. This gives the protein CASSPTGQGQETQYF.

The chain employs TRBV11-2 and TRBJ2-5, with D possibly matching TRBD2 (6 bases). Germline V CDR1 and CDR2: SGHAT, FQNNGV. V was clipped by 3 bases and J by 5 bases, with 13 bases between them. The CDR3 is 14 residues long. As DNA, the CDR3 is TGTGCCAGCAGCTTGTGGGCGGGGCCGGAGACCCAGTACTTC. Protein product: CASSLWAGPETQYF.

The chain uses TRBV15 and TRBJ2-5, with D possibly being TRBD2 (7 bases). The CDR3 has 14 residues. V was shortened by 7 bases and J by 1 base, with 13 bases between the two germline ends. Germline loops: CDR1 LNHNV, CDR2 YYDKDF (reference sequence). CDR3 protein: CATKGGAAQETQYF. CDR3 nucleotide sequence: TGTGCCACCAAAGGGGGGGCAGCCCAAGAGACCCAGTACTTC.

The J gene is TRBJ2-1, the V gene TRBV6-1; no definite D call. The V gene lost 6 bases and the J gene lost 2 bases, with 14 bases spanning the gap. The CDR3 covers 15 residues. Germline values: CDR1 MNHNS, CDR2 SASEGT. CDR3 region: CASSAMRPPYNEQFF. The CDR3 DNA sequence: TGTGCCAGCAGCGCCATGCGGCCCCCCTACAATGAGCAGTTCTTC.

This rearrangement joins TRBV10-3 to TRBJ2-1; 11 bases map to TRBD2. CDR1 ENHRY and CDR2 SYGVKD come from the germline V gene. CDR3 length: 14 amino acids. The trim removed 6 bases at V and 5 bases at J, leaving 3 bases unmatched. The CDR3 region has the DNA TGTGCCATCAGCCTACTAGCGGGGGACAATGAGCAGTTCTTC. Translated, it gives CAISLLAGDNEQFF.